This T cell receptor (beta chain) was found in a study of T-cell reconstitution after alpha-beta-depleted transplantation in children. The CDR3 consists of 15 residues. J lost 6 bases, V lost 3 bases, and 7 bases had no gene match. The germline V gene encodes CDR1 SGHRS and CDR2 YFSETQ. Library preparation (for TCRbeta) was performed with unique molecular identifiers. TCRdb re-analysed the PCR reads in MiXCR, keeping a single row per CDR3 protein. The table lists about 980,000 distinct CDR3 sequences, around 30% of them singletons. This chain connects TRBV5-1 to TRBJ2-1; 9 positions agree with TRBD1. This specimen was PBMCs, mostly from graft donor cells, taken 360 days after TCRalphabeta/CD19-depleted stem cell transplant. The origin of this receptor is a boy younger than two who had a stem cell transplant for SCID, so the T cells may come from the graft donor. CDR3: CASSSRDRVANEQFF. The CDR3, as DNA: TGCGCCAGCAGCTCCCGGGACAGGGTGGCCAATGAGCAGTTCTTC.